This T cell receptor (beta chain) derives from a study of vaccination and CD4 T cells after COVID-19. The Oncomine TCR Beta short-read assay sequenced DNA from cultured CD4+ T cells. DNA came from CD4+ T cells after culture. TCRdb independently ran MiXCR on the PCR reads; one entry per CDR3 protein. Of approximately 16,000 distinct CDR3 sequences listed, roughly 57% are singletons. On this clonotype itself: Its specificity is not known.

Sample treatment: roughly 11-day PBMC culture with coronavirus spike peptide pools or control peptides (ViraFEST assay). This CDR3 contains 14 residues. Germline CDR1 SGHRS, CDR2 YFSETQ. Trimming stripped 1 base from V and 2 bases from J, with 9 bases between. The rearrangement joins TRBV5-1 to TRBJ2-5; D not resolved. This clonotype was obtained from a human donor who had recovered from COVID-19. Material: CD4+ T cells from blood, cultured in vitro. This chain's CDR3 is CASSLISEQETQYF. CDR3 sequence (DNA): TGCGCCAGCAGCTTGATCTCGGAGCAAGAGACCCAGTACTTC.